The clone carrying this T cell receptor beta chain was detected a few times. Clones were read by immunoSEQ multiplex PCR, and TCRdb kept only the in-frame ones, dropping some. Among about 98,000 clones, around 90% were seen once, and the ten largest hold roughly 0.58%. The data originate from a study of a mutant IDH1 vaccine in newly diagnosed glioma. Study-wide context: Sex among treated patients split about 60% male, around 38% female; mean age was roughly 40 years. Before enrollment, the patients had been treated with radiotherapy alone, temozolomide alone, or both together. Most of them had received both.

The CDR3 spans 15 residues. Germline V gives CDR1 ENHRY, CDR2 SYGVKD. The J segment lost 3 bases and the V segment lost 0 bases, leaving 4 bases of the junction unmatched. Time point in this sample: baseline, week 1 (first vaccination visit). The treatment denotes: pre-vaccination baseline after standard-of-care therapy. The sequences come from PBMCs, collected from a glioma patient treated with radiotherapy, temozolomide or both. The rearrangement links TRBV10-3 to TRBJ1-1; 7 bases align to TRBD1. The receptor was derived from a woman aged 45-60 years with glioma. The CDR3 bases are TGTGCCATCAGTGAGTCGAGAAGGGGGCACACTGAAGCTTTCTTT. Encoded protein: CAISESRRGHTEAFF.